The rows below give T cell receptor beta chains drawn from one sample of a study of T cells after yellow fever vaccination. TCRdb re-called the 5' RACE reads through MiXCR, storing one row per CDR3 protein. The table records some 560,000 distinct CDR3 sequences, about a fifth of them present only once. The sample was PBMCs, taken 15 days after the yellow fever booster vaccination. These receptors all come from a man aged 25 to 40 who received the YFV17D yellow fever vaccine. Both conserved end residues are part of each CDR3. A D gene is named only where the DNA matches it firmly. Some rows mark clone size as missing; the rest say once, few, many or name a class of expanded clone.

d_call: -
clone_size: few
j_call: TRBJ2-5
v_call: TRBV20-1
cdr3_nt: TGCAGTGCTAGAGATAGTTGGGGCCCTACCATCAGGGAGACCCAGTACTTC
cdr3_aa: CSARDSWGPTIRETQYF

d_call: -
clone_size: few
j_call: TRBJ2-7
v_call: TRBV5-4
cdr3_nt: TGTGCCAGCAGCTTGGCAGCTAGCGATAGGGAGCAGTACTTC
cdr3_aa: CASSLAASDREQYF

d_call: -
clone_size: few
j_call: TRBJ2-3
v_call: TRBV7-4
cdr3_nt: TGTGCCAGCCGGCAGACAGTAAGCACAGATACGCAGTATTTT
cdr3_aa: CASRQTVSTDTQYF

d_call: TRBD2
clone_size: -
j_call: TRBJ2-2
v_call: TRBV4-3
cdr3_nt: TGCGCCAGCAGTTTAGCGGGAGTCACTAACACCGGGGAGCTGTTTTTT
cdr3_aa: CASSLAGVTNTGELFF

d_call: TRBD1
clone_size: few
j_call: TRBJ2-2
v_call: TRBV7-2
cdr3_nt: TGTGCCAGCGCCTCTGCGGGGACAGGGGGTGCCGGGGAGCTGTTTTTT
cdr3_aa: CASASAGTGGAGELFF

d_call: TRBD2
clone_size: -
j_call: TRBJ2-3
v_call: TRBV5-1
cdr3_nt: TGCGCCAGCAGCTTGACTAGCGGGGATACGCAGTATTTT
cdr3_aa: CASSLTSGDTQYF

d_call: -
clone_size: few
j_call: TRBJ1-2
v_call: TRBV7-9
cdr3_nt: TGTGCCAGCAGCTTTCTTGAAGGCTACACCTTC
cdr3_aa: CASSFLEGYTF

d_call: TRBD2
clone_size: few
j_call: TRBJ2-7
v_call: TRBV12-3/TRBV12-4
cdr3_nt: TGTGCCAGCACCACCCTGGGCGGGAGTTCCTACGAGCAGTACTTC
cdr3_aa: CASTTLGGSSYEQYF

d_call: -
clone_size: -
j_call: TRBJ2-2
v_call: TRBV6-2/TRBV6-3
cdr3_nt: TGTGCCAGCAGTTGGGGGATGGTGACCGGGGAGCTGTTTTTT
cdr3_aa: CASSWGMVTGELFF

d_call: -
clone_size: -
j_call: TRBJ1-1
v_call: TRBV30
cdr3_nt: TGTGCCTGGAGTCCTACCCCTTGGACTGAAGCTTTCTTT
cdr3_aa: CAWSPTPWTEAFF

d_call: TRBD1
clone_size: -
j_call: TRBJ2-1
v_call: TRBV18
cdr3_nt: TGTGCCAGCTCACCGTCGGGACAGGGGGCGAAGGAGCAGTTCTTC
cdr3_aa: CASSPSGQGAKEQFF

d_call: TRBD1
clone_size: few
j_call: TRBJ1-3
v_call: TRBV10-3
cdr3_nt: TGTGCCACCAAATCAAATCATCGGGACAGCTCTGGAAACACCATATATTTT
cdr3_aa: CATKSNHRDSSGNTIYF

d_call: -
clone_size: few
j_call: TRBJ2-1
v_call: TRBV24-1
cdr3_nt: TGTGCCACCAGTGATGTAATGGGGTCGTACAATGAGCAGTTCTTC
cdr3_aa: CATSDVMGSYNEQFF

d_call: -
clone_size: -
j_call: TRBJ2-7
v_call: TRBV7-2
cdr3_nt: TGTGCCAGCAGCTTAGGAGGCGGCGGGGCCACCTACGAGCAGTACTTC
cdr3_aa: CASSLGGGGATYEQYF

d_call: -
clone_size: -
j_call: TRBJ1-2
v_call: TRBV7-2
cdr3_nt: TGTGCCAGCAGCTCCTCCTGGGGGGCAAATGGCTACACCTTC
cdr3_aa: CASSSSWGANGYTF

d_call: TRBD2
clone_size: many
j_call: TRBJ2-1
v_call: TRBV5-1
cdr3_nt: TGCGCCAGCAGCCCTTGGCGGGGGGACTACAATGAGCAGTTCTTC
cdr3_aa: CASSPWRGDYNEQFF

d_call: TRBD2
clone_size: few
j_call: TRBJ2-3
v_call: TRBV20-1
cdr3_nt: TGCAGTGCTCCTATAGCGGGTACAGATACGCAGTATTTT
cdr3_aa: CSAPIAGTDTQYF

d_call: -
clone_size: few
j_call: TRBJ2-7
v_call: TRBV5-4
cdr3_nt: TGTGCCAGCAGCTTGGTCGACGAGCAGTACTTC
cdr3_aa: CASSLVDEQYF

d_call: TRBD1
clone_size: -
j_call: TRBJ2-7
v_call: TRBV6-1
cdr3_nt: TGTGCCAGCAGACTGGGGACAGGGGCCTACGAGCAGTACTTC
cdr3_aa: CASRLGTGAYEQYF

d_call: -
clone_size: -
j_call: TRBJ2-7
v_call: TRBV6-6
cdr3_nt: TGTGCCAGCAAACTTGACAGCGAGCAGTACTTC
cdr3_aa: CASKLDSEQYF

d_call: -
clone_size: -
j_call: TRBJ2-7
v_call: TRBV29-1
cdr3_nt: -
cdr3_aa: CSVAGGTYRPYELYF

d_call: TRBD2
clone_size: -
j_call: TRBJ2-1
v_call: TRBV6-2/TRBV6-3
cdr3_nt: TGTGCCAGCAGAACGGGGACTAGCGGGAGCCGCTCCTACAATGAGCAGTTCTTC
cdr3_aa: CASRTGTSGSRSYNEQFF

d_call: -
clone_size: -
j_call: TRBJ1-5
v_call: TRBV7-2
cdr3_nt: TGTGCCAGCAGCCTGACATACCAAAATCAGCCCCAGCATTTT
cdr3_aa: CASSLTYQNQPQHF

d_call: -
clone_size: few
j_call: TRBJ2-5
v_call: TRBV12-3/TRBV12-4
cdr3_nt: TGTGCCAGCAGCTTCAGGAGGACAGAGACCCAGTACTTC
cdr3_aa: CASSFRRTETQYF